A selection of T cell receptor beta chains follows, all from one sample in a study of cytomegalovirus exposure and HLA in healthy donors. The repertoire was sequenced with immunoSEQ multiplex PCR; TCRdb's copy has only in-frame clones and lacks some. The table shows 200,000 to 250,000 clones, with around 80% occurring only once. Sequenced material: PBMCs. These receptors were obtained from a boy aged 5-17 years in good health and CMV-seronegative. CDR3s include the opening cysteine and the closing phenylalanine or tryptophan. The D gene is left open where the match is weak. The size entry is marked missing in some rows and otherwise reads once, few, many or a size class.

j_gene	abundance	d_gene	v_gene	len	CDR3aa	CDR3nt
TRBJ1-5	.	.	TRBV19	15	CASRGTPDGNQPQHF	TGTGCCAGTAGGGGGACACCGGATGGCAATCAGCCCCAGCATTTT
TRBJ2-1	.	.	TRBV30	15	CAWSVLAYIGNEQFF	TGTGCCTGGAGTGTACTAGCCTACATCGGGAATGAGCAGTTCTTC
TRBJ1-6	.	.	TRBV5-5	17	CASSLVTSGQPNSPLHF	TGTGCCAGCAGCTTGGTAACGAGTGGACAGCCAAATTCACCCCTCCACTTT
TRBJ1-1	.	.	TRBV5-4	15	CASSSRAVLNTEAFF	TGTGCCAGCAGCTCGAGGGCCGTATTGAACACTGAAGCTTTCTTT
TRBJ1-4	once	TRBD1	TRBV10-3	15	CAISEGGTGSEKLFF	TGTGCCATCAGTGAGGGAGGGACAGGGAGTGAAAAACTGTTTTTT
TRBJ2-1	.	TRBD2	TRBV30	14	CAWTLAGGYNEQFF	TGTGCCTGGACCTTAGCGGGGGGGTACAATGAGCAGTTCTTC
TRBJ1-1	.	TRBD1	TRBV6-5	13	CASSKTGDTEAFF	TGTGCCAGCAGCAAGACAGGGGACACTGAAGCTTTCTTT
TRBJ1-1	.	.	TRBV7-3	14	CASSAQGSNTEAFF	TGTGCCAGCAGCGCTCAGGGGTCTAACACTGAAGCTTTCTTT
TRBJ2-5	once	TRBD1	TRBV30	18	CAWSALSETGSAEETQYF	TGTGCCTGGAGTGCCCTTTCGGAGACAGGGTCGGCAGAAGAGACCCAGTACTTC
TRBJ1-6	few	.	TRBV5-1	15	CASSFVQGYNSPLHF	TGCGCCAGCAGCTTCGTTCAGGGCTATAATTCACCCCTCCACTTT
TRBJ1-2	.	.	TRBV5-4	14	CASSLVRQNYGYTF	TGTGCCAGCAGCTTGGTGCGACAGAACTATGGCTACACCTTC
TRBJ2-3	.	.	TRBV7-9	18	CASSSGSHTGSNTDTQYF	TGTGCCAGCAGCTCCGGGTCCCATACAGGGTCTAACACAGATACGCAGTATTTT
TRBJ1-4	.	.	TRBV5-8	17	CASSLAFGGAANEKLFF	TGTGCCAGCAGCTTGGCCTTCGGAGGAGCAGCTAATGAAAAACTGTTTTTT
TRBJ1-1	.	TRBD1	TRBV5-5	15	CASREFQGAGFEAFF	TGTGCCAGCAGGGAGTTTCAGGGGGCGGGGTTTGAAGCTTTCTTT
TRBJ1-1	.	TRBD1	TRBV30	17	CACPGGQPREWNTEAFF	TGTGCCTGCCCAGGGGGACAGCCAAGAGAGTGGAACACTGAAGCTTTCTTT
TRBJ1-3	few	.	TRBV5-4	14	CASSSVSSGNTIYF	TGTGCCAGCAGTTCTGTTAGCTCTGGAAACACCATATATTTT
TRBJ2-5	.	.	TRBV9	14	CASSAWDLQETQYF	TGTGCCAGCAGCGCGTGGGACTTACAAGAGACCCAGTACTTC
TRBJ1-5	.	.	TRBV7-2	13	CASGRPPDQPQHF	TGTGCCAGCGGGCGTCCCCCAGATCAGCCCCAGCATTTT
TRBJ2-7	.	.	TRBV28	16	CASSTRLRDRYYEQYF	TGTGCCAGCAGTACCCGATTACGAGACAGGTATTACGAGCAGTACTTC
TRBJ2-2	.	.	TRBV5-1	15	CASSEEGLNTGELFF	TGCGCCAGCAGCGAGGAGGGATTGAACACCGGGGAGCTGTTTTTT
TRBJ2-1	.	TRBD1	TRBV6-5	15	CASSYSTGPLNEQFF	TGTGCCAGCAGTTACTCGACAGGGCCTCTCAATGAGCAGTTCTTC
TRBJ2-7	.	.	TRBV6-5	13	CASRPGLNYEQYF	TGTGCCAGCAGGCCGGGACTGAACTACGAGCAGTACTTC
TRBJ2-7	few	.	TRBV19	15	CASSQWVGSPHEQYF	TGTGCCAGTAGTCAGTGGGTCGGGAGCCCCCACGAGCAGTACTTC
TRBJ2-4	.	TRBD2	TRBV28	18	CASSPLAGGPGAKNIQYF	TGTGCCAGCAGTCCCCTAGCGGGAGGGCCAGGAGCCAAAAACATTCAGTACTTC
TRBJ2-1	.	.	TRBV11-3	14	CASSLDMPSNEQFF	TGTGCCAGCAGCTTAGATATGCCGAGCAATGAGCAGTTCTTC
TRBJ2-1	.	.	TRBV4-1	14	CASSQRDDYNEQFF	TGCGCCAGCAGCCAGCGGGACGACTACAATGAGCAGTTCTTC
TRBJ2-7	few	.	TRBV5-8	15	CASSLGLGVRYEQYF	TGTGCCAGCAGCTTGGGTCTTGGCGTGAGGTACGAGCAGTACTTC